This TCR beta chain was observed in a study of cytomegalovirus exposure and HLA in healthy donors. The study's findings and limits: Per published accounts, TCR beta sequences correctly predicted the HLA-A and HLA-B alleles of most subjects. Presence/absence analyses took donor sequencing depth as roughly uniform. A few of the chains that were CMV-associated were confirmed in vitro to be specific for CMV antigens.

This clone appeared a few times. Its specificity is not known. Trimming pared 5 bases from V and 6 bases from J, leaving 10 bases between. This CDR3 has 12 amino acids. In germline, CDR1 is MDHEN, CDR2 SYDVKM. PCR used 60 Vbeta primers and 13 Jbeta primers. Sequencing was performed with immunoSEQ multiplex PCR; in TCRdb, only in-frame clones are kept and a portion is missing. The repertoire has 100,000 to 150,000 clones, 77% of them found once; the top ten carry around 1.3%. V usage is TRBV28 and J usage is TRBJ1-1; weak D call: TRBD1 (6 bases). This TCR derives from a woman between 35 and 50 years old in good health and CMV-seronegative. Material for sequencing was PBMCs. The CDR3 DNA reads TGTGCCAGCAGTCTACAGGGATCTGAAGCTTTCTTT. Protein product: CASSLQGSEAFF. Supplemented by reference TRBV28 and TRBJ1-1, the full variable domain reads DVKVTQSSRYLVKRTGEKVFLECVQDMDHENMFWYRQDPGLGLRLIYFSYDVKMKEKGDIPEGYSVSREKKERFSLILESASTNQTSMYLCASSLQGSEAFFGQGTRLTVV.